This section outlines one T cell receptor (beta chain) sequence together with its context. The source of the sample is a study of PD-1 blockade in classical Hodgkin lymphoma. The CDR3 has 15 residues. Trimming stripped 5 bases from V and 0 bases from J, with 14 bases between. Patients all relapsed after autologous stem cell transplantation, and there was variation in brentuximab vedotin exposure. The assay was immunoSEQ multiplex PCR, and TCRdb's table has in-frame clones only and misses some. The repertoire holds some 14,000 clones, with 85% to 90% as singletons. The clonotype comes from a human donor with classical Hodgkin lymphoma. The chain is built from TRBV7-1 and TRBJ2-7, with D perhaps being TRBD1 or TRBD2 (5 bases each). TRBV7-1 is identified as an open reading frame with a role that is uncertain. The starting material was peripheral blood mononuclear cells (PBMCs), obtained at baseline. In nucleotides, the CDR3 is TGTGCCAGCAGCGCCACCGGGACGGCCTCCTACGAGCAGTACTTC. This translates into CASSATGTASYEQYF.